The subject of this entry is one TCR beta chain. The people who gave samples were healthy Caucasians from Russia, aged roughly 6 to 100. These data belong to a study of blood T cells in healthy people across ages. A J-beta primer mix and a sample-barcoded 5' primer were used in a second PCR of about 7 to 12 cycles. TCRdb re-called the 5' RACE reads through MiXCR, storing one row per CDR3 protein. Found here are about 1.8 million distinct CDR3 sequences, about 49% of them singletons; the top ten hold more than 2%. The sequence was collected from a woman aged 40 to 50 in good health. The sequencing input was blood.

The CDR3 spells CASSQGWQNYGYTF. The CDR3 DNA sequence: TGCGCCAGCAGCCAAGGATGGCAGAACTATGGCTACACCTTC. V usage is TRBV4-3 and J usage is TRBJ1-2; D gene ambiguous. Germline lookup yields CDR1 LGHNA and CDR2 YSLEER. CDR3 length equals 14 residues. Trimming removed 1 base at V and 2 bases at J, with 8 bases between.